This T cell receptor (beta chain) stems from a study of beta chain features in type 1 diabetes. The CDR3 runs to 15 residues. Trimming stripped 6 bases from V and 8 bases from J, with 19 bases between. Germline CDR1 and CDR2: SGHVS and FQNEAQ. Every isolated RNA sample was fully reverse transcribed, so sequencing captured expressed TCRB transcripts. Produced via immunoSEQ multiplex PCR; TCRdb's table is partial and in-frame only. The sample has roughly 450,000 clones, about an eighth seen once. The sample holds a few counts of this clone. The antigen remains undetermined. Only one heparinised blood draw was taken per donor, and its volume averaged around 100 mL. The study, taken as a whole, reports: Patients with type 1 diabetes showed fewer VDJ junction insertions and more deletions.

Sequencing was performed on naive CD4+ T cells from blood. This sequence joins TRBV7-8 and TRBJ2-2; TRBD2 might be the D (6 bases). The sequence derives from a woman aged 18 to 35 in good health. CDR3 sequence (DNA): TGTGCCAGCAGTCACGGATATCGCGGGAAGGGGGAGCTGTTTTTT. It is translated as CASSHGYRGKGELFF.